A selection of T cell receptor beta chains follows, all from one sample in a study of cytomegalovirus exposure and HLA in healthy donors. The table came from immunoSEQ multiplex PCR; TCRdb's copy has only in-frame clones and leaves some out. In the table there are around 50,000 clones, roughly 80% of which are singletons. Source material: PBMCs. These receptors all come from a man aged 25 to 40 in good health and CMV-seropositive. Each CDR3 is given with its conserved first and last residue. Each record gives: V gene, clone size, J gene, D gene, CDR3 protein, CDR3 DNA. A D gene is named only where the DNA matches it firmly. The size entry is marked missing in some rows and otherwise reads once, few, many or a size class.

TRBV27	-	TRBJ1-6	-	CASSFGLRQGLSPLHF	TGTGCCAGCAGTTTTGGTCTACGCCAGGGCTTGTCACCCCTCCACTTT
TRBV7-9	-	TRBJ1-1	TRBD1	CSSSSDRGGAEAFF	TGTTCCAGCAGCTCTGACAGGGGAGGTGCTGAAGCTTTCTTT
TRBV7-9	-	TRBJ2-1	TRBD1	CSSSFTGTGGFF	TGTTCCAGCAGCTTTACCGGGACAGGGGGGTTCTTC
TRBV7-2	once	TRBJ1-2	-	CASSSSRVVGYTF	TGTGCCAGCAGCTCAAGCAGGGTTGTAGGCTACACCTTC
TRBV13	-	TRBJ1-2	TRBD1	CASSPSRDRASGYTF	TGTGCCAGCAGCCCATCCCGGGACAGAGCGTCAGGCTACACCTTC
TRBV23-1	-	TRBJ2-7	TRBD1	CASSQSTGGSYEQYF	TGCGCCAGCAGTCAATCGACAGGGGGCTCCTACGAGCAGTACTTC
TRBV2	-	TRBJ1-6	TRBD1	CASSTQGHDNSPLHF	TGTGCCAGCAGTACACAGGGGCATGATAATTCACCCCTCCACTTT
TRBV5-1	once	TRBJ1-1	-	CASSLRTAVNTEAFF	TGCGCCAGCAGTCTCAGGACAGCAGTGAACACTGAAGCTTTCTTT
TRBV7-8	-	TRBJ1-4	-	CASSFPPVATNEKLFF	TGTGCCAGCAGCTTTCCGCCGGTTGCAACTAATGAAAAACTGTTTTTT
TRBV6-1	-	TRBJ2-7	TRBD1	CASSEAGTGKTKQYF	TGTGCCAGCAGTGAAGCCGGGACAGGGAAGACCAAGCAGTACTTC
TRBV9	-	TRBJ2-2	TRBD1	CASSPRTGEYTGELFF	TGTGCCAGCAGCCCGCGGACAGGCGAATACACCGGGGAGCTGTTTTTT
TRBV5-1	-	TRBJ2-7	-	CASSLGGVEDYEQYF	TGCGCCAGCAGCTTGGGGGGGGTGGAGGACTACGAGCAGTACTTC
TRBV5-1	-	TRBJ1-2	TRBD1	CASSLEGQGVALGYTF	TGCGCCAGCAGCTTGGAAGGACAGGGCGTTGCCTTAGGCTACACCTTC
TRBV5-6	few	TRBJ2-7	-	CASSLVRGGYEQYF	TGTGCCAGCAGCTTGGTCAGGGGCGGCTACGAGCAGTACTTC
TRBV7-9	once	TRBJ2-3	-	CASSLGVSTDTQYF	TGTGCCAGCAGCTTGGGCGTGAGCACAGATACGCAGTATTTT
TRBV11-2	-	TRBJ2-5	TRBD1	CASRQQGFVQETQYF	TGTGCCAGCAGGCAACAGGGGTTTGTCCAAGAGACCCAGTACTTC
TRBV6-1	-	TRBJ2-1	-	CASRNQVYNEQFF	TGTGCCAGCAGGAACCAGGTCTACAATGAGCAGTTCTTC
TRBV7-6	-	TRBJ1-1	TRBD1	CASSLVGGGDRVFEAFF	TGTGCCAGCAGCTTAGTGGGCGGTGGGGACAGGGTGTTTGAAGCTTTCTTT
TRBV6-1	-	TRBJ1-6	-	CASSEIVEGVSPLHF	TGCGCCAGCAGTGAAATCGTAGAGGGAGTCTCACCCCTCCACTTT
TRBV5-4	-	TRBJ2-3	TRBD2	CASRLRGGSTDTQYF	TGTGCCAGCAGACTTCGGGGGGGCAGCACAGATACGCAGTATTTT
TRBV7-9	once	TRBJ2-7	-	CSSSLAVYLEQYF	TGTTCCAGCAGCTTAGCCGTCTACCTGGAGCAGTACTTC
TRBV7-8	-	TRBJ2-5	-	CASRGGAEETQYF	TGTGCCAGCAGAGGGGGGGCCGAAGAGACCCAGTACTTC
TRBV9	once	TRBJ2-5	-	CASSNLGTPQETQYF	TGTGCCAGCAGCAACCTAGGGACTCCCCAAGAGACCCAGTACTTC
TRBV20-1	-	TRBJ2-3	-	CSAHWDTQYF	TGCAGTGCTCACTGGGATACGCAGTATTTT
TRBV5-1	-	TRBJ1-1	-	CASSLPGTQNTEAFF	TGCGCCAGCAGCTTGCCCGGGACTCAGAACACTGAAGCTTTCTTT
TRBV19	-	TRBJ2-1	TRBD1	CASRDRGKNEQFF	TGTGCCAGTAGGGACAGGGGAAAAAATGAGCAGTTCTTC
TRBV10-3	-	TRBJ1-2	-	CAISDIRGGELPYGYTF	TGTGCCATCAGTGACATCCGGGGAGGGGAACTCCCGTATGGCTACACCTTC
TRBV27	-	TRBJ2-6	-	CASSLSLGANVLTF	TGTGCCAGCAGTTTATCTCTTGGGGCCAACGTCCTGACTTTC
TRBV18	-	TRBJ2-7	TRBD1	CASSRQGTEQYF	TGTGCCAGCTCTCGACAGGGGACCGAGCAGTACTTC
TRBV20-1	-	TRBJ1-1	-	CSATGTEAFF	TGCAGTGCTACGGGGACTGAAGCTTTCTTT
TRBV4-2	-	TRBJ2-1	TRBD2	CASSQEGEAGGRDEQFF	TGTGCCAGCAGCCAAGAAGGGGAAGCGGGGGGGAGGGATGAGCAGTTCTTC
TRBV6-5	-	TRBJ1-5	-	CASSPRDSNQPQHF	TGTGCCAGCAGTCCCAGGGATAGCAATCAGCCCCAGCATTTT
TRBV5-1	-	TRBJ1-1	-	CASSLVTTGNTEAFF	TGCGCCAGCAGCTTGGTGACCACGGGGAACACTGAAGCTTTCTTT
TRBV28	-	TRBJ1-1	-	CASSPFRGTTEAFF	TGTGCCAGCAGCCCTTTCAGGGGAACGACTGAAGCTTTCTTT
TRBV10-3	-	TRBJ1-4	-	CAISDPQGGTNEKLFF	TGTGCCATCAGTGATCCACAGGGTGGCACTAATGAAAAACTGTTTTTT
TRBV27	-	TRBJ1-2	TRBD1	CASSHVGQLISYGYTF	TGTGCCAGCAGTCACGTGGGACAGTTAATCTCCTATGGCTACACCTTC
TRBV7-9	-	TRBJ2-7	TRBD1	CTSNRGISYEQYF	TGTACCAGCAACAGGGGGATTTCCTACGAGCAGTACTTC
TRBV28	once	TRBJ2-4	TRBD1	CASSLGQGAGYF	TGTGCCAGCAGTTTGGGACAGGGGGCCGGGTACTTC